Sequencing of this TCR beta chain was carried out in a study of cytomegalovirus exposure and HLA in healthy donors. The study's findings and limits: A previous analysis found most TCR beta V segments productive roughly 90% or roughly 30% of the time.

Turning to this clone: The antigen is not known.

This PCR relied on a set of 60 Vbeta primers and 13 Jbeta primers. Sequenced by immunoSEQ multiplex PCR; TCRdb stores in-frame clones only, minus some. Here the sample spans around 170,000 clones, under 80% being singletons. The sample comprised PBMCs. The clonotype originates from a woman between 25 and 40 years old in good health and CMV-seropositive.

This chain's CDR3 is CASSSSGVNTEAFF. CDR3 nucleotide sequence: TGTGCCAGCAGCTCATCAGGGGTTAACACTGAAGCTTTCTTT. V gene TRBV28 combines with J gene TRBJ1-1; weak D call: TRBD1 (6 bases). CDR3 length equals 14 residues. Trimming left V 6 bases short and J 2 bases short, with 13 bases between. Germline CDR1 is MDHEN and CDR2 is SYDVKM.